These 21 T cell receptor beta chains originate from one sample sequenced in a study of CD8+ T cells in alopecia areata. Investigators isolated RNA and reverse transcribed it into cDNA to act as the sequencing template. Clones were read by immunoSEQ multiplex PCR, and TCRdb kept only the in-frame ones, dropping some. In the table there are around 190,000 clones, around three fifths of which are singletons. Sequencing input: CD8+ T cells sorted from blood. These receptors originate from a human donor in good health.

The rearrangement links TRBV29-1 to TRBJ1-2; 7 bases line up with TRBD1. J gave up 7 bases and V 3 bases, and 5 bases lay outside the gene matches. The length of the CDR3 is 12 residues. The germline V gene encodes CDR1 SQVTM and CDR2 ANQGSEA. CDR3 sequence reads: CSVEPGTVGYTF. As DNA, the CDR3 is TGCAGCGTTGAGCCGGGGACAGTTGGCTACACCTTC.

This sequence joins TRBV27 and TRBJ2-2, with a tentative D call TRBD2 (6 bases). The germline V gene has CDR1 MNHEY and CDR2 SMNVEV (reference sequence). V lost 7 bases to trimming and J lost 5 bases, with 23 bases between them. The CDR3 is 17 amino acids. CDR3 sequence reads: CASTPAGRVGRTGELFF. Written as DNA, the CDR3 is TGTGCCAGCACCCCCGCGGGAAGGGTCGGACGAACCGGGGAGCTGTTTTTT.

The V and J genes are TRBV9 and TRBJ2-5, with 7 bases aligning to TRBD1. Looked up from germline, CDR1 is SGDLS and CDR2 is YYNGEE. Trimming cost V 1 base and J 4 bases; bases outside gene matches: 4. The CDR3 sequence is 14 residues long. CDR3 coding DNA: TGTGCCAGCAGCGTAACAGGGGTGGGAGAGACCCAGTACTTC. Its translation is CASSVTGVGETQYF.

This clone was detected only a few times. This chain's CDR3 is CSVNTGELFF. CDR3 DNA sequence: TGCAGCGTTAACACCGGGGAGCTGTTTTTT. The rearrangement uses TRBV29-1 and TRBJ2-2, with D hard to call. Per the germline V gene, CDR1 is SQVTM and CDR2 is ANQGSEA. Trimming left V 5 bases short and J 2 bases short, with 0 bases between. The CDR3 has 10 amino acids.

This clone was picked up one time. The rearrangement uses TRBV7-9 and TRBJ2-6; the D gene is possibly TRBD2 (5 bases). V lost 5 bases to trimming and J lost 0 bases, with 11 bases between them. The germline gives CDR1 SEHNR, CDR2 FQNEAQ (reference sequence). This CDR3 contains 16 residues. This CDR3 is CASSTRGSSGANVLTF. The CDR3 DNA follows: TGTGCCAGCAGCACTCGGGGAAGCTCTGGGGCCAACGTCCTGACTTTC.

This chain connects TRBV19 to TRBJ1-5; D is uncertain. Germline lookup yields CDR1 LNHDA and CDR2 SQIVND (reference sequence). The CDR3 is made up of 16 amino acids. V was clipped by 1 base and J by 3 bases, with 13 bases between them. The CDR3 is CASSIVEQIPNQPQHF. DNA for the CDR3: TGTGCCAGTAGTATAGTGGAACAGATCCCCAATCAGCCCCAGCATTTT.

The genes are TRBV7-9 and TRBJ1-6, with D possibly being TRBD1 (6 bases). Trimming removed 2 bases at V and 8 bases at J, with 19 bases between. Looked up from germline, CDR1 is SEHNR and CDR2 is FQNEAQ (reference sequence). The CDR3 totals 17 residues. CDR3 amino acids: CASSLNRVGVLDSPLHF. The CDR3 region has the DNA TGTGCCAGCAGCTTAAACAGGGTTGGGGTTTTAGATTCACCCCTCCACTTT.

The rearrangement uses TRBV4-2 and TRBJ2-5; TRBD1 matches 7 bases. Trimming took 4 bases from V and 5 from J; bases not matched to a gene: 4. CDR3 length: 13 residues. Germline CDR1 reads LGHNA; CDR2 reads YNFKEQ. The CDR3 loop reads CASSPTGYETQYF. The CDR3 coding sequence is TGTGCCAGCAGCCCGACAGGGTATGAGACCCAGTACTTC.

The chain uses TRBV13 and TRBJ1-1; D call uncertain. Germline values: CDR1 PRHDT, CDR2 FYEKMQ (reference sequence). The CDR3 contains 13 residues. Between the trimmed V and J ends, which lost 2 bases and 1 base, there was a span of 5 bases. CDR3 DNA sequence: TGTGCCAGCAGCTTATCAGGGAACACTGAAGCTTTCTTT. Amino acid sequence: CASSLSGNTEAFF.

This clone was counted only a few times. V and J are TRBV4-1 and TRBJ1-4; TRBD1 might be the D (5 bases). The CDR3 totals 15 residues. Germline V gene lookup returns CDR1 MGHRA and CDR2 YSYEKL. With 0 bases removed from V and 7 bases from J, the gap between germline ends came to 12 bases. As DNA, the CDR3 is TGCGCCAGCAGCCAAGAGCCGGGGGGGAGTGAAAAACTGTTTTTT. Translated, it gives CASSQEPGGSEKLFF.

The chain links TRBV29-1 to TRBJ1-1; TRBD1 is a possible D gene (6 bases). The germline V and J ends were trimmed by 8 bases and 0 bases, with 10 bases remaining between them. CDR3 length: 12 residues. Germline CDR1 reads SQVTM; CDR2 reads ANQGSEA. The CDR3 spells CSLRTVNTEAFF. The CDR3 nucleotides read TGCAGCTTAAGGACAGTGAACACTGAAGCTTTCTTT.

This chain joins TRBV5-6 and TRBJ2-1; TRBD1 agrees at 9 bases. The V segment lost 3 bases and the J segment 9 bases; nucleotides outside the gene matches: 1. This CDR3 has 12 amino acids. Germline CDR1 and CDR2: SGHDT and YYEEEE. The CDR3 coding sequence is TGTGCCAGCAGCTGGACAGGGGTTGAGCAGTTCTTC. It yields the protein CASSWTGVEQFF.

This chain joins TRBV27 and TRBJ2-1; no reliable D call. The V gene's germline CDR1 is MNHEY and CDR2 SMNVEV (reference sequence). CDR3 length: 12 residues. The V end was cut by 5 bases, the J end by 4 bases, with 6 bases between. CDR3 amino acids: CASSNAYNEQFF. In nucleotides, the CDR3 is TGTGCCAGCAGTAACGCATACAATGAGCAGTTCTTC.

This clone was detected only a few times. V gene TRBV5-1 combines with J gene TRBJ2-7; TRBD1 agrees at 9 bases. The V gene's germline CDR1 is SGHRS and CDR2 YFSETQ. CDR3 length: 15 residues. J gave up 2 bases and V 3 bases, and 6 bases lay outside the gene matches. In DNA form, the CDR3 reads TGCGCCAGCAGCTGGCCGGGACAGGGTACCTACGAGCAGTACTTC. It encodes CASSWPGQGTYEQYF.

The V and J genes are TRBV5-1 and TRBJ2-7; 7 positions match TRBD1. CDR3 length: 14 amino acids. V dropped 4 bases and J dropped 3; count of bases not matched to a gene: 7. Germline CDR1 SGHRS, CDR2 YFSETQ. CDR3 coding DNA: TGCGCCAGCAGCGCCGACTACAGGGGCTACGAGCAGTACTTC. As protein: CASSADYRGYEQYF.

This chain links TRBV30 with TRBJ1-1; D is unclear. Germline V gene sequence: CDR1 GTSNPN, CDR2 SVGIG (reference sequence). The V and J ends lost 1 base and 4 bases respectively, with 10 bases between them. This CDR3 is built from 13 residues. DNA of the CDR3: TGTGCCTGGAGTGCCTTTAGAGTCACTGAAGCTTTCTTT. As protein: CAWSAFRVTEAFF.

This clone was counted once. The chain uses TRBV5-1 and TRBJ1-1; D is possibly TRBD1 (6 bases). V lost 4 bases, J lost 4 bases, and 11 bases lay in between. The CDR3 has 13 residues. CDR1 and CDR2 (germline): SGHRS, YFSETQ. The CDR3 is CASSPQGTTEAFF. CDR3 nucleotide sequence: TGCGCCAGCAGCCCACAGGGAACCACTGAAGCTTTCTTT.

The chain recombines TRBV2 with TRBJ2-2; D possibly corresponds to TRBD1 (6 bases). This CDR3 spans 16 amino acids. CDR1 and CDR2 from the germline V gene are SNHLY and FYNNEI. Trimming took off 6 bases at V and 5 bases at J, with 19 bases between the two ends. Written as DNA, the CDR3 is TGTGCCAGCAGCGTCCTCCCAGGGACATCGACCGGGGAGCTGTTTTTT. As protein: CASSVLPGTSTGELFF.

The V call is TRBV7-9, the J call TRBJ2-5; 10 bases are a match to TRBD1. The germline V gene encodes CDR1 SEHNR and CDR2 FQNEAQ (reference sequence). This CDR3 is built from 14 residues. The J segment lost 6 bases and the V segment lost 5 bases, leaving 6 bases of the junction unmatched. CDR3 bases: TGTGCCAGCAGCCCACCGGGACAGGGGAAGACCCAGTACTTC. Its protein is CASSPPGQGKTQYF.

V and J are TRBV30 and TRBJ2-5, with D perhaps being TRBD1 or TRBD2 (5 bases each). This CDR3 comprises 14 residues. The V and J ends lost 2 bases and 2 bases respectively, with 12 bases between them. Looked up from germline, CDR1 is GTSNPN and CDR2 is SVGIG (reference sequence). This CDR3 reads CAWSFGASQETQYF. CDR3 nucleotide sequence: TGTGCCTGGAGTTTCGGGGCATCACAAGAGACCCAGTACTTC.

In this sample, this clone turned up a few times. This chain uses TRBV12-5 with TRBJ2-7; D is unclear. Germline loops: CDR1 LGHNT, CDR2 FRNRAP. The CDR3 loop spans 14 amino acids. Trimming removed 1 base from V and 3 bases from J, with 10 bases in between. CDR3: CASGLGRTYYEQYF. The CDR3, as DNA: TGTGCTAGTGGTTTGGGCAGGACCTACTACGAGCAGTACTTC.